A selection of T cell receptor beta chains follows, all from one sample in a study of blood T cells in healthy people across ages. TCRdb re-called the 5' RACE reads with MiXCR, one entry per CDR3 protein. The data show almost 1 million distinct CDR3 sequences, roughly 47% seen once. Sequencing was performed on blood. The origin of the receptors is a woman aged 55-70 years in good health. Both conserved end residues are part of each CDR3. Each record gives: clone size, V gene, D gene, J gene, CDR3 protein, CDR3 DNA. A D gene is named only where the DNA matches it firmly. Size tells how often a clone was seen (once, few, many) or the class of an expanded clone, and some rows leave it out.

size: -; V: TRBV12-3/TRBV12-4; D: -; J: TRBJ2-5; CDR3: CASQRGETQYF; DNA: TGTGCCAGCCAGCGCGGAGAGACCCAGTACTTC
size: -; V: TRBV5-1; D: -; J: TRBJ2-3; CDR3: CASSPGQRLSTDTQYF; DNA: TGCGCCAGCAGTCCGGGACAAAGGCTTAGCACAGATACGCAGTATTTT
size: -; V: TRBV7-9; D: TRBD1; J: TRBJ2-3; CDR3: CASSSGTGRTDTQYF; DNA: TGTGCCAGCAGCTCCGGGACAGGGAGAACGGATACGCAGTATTTT
size: -; V: TRBV7-2; D: TRBD2; J: TRBJ2-5; CDR3: CASSLVGTSGRETQYF; DNA: TGTGCCAGCAGCTTAGTCGGGACTAGCGGGAGAGAGACCCAGTACTTC
size: -; V: TRBV3-1; D: -; J: TRBJ1-2; CDR3: CASSQLGGMYGYTF; DNA: TGTGCCAGCAGCCAATTAGGGGGAATGTATGGCTACACCTTC
size: -; V: TRBV6-5; D: TRBD1; J: TRBJ2-7; CDR3: CASRSPGQGAYEQYF; DNA: TGTGCCAGCAGATCCCCGGGACAGGGGGCTTACGAGCAGTACTTC
size: -; V: TRBV11-2; D: -; J: TRBJ2-5; CDR3: CASSLLVRGEVETQYF; DNA: TGTGCCAGCAGCTTACTGGTTAGGGGTGAAGTAGAGACCCAGTACTTC
size: -; V: TRBV28; D: -; J: TRBJ1-5; CDR3: CAGGRVHSNQPQHF; DNA: TGTGCCGGGGGACGGGTGCATAGCAATCAGCCCCAGCATTTT
size: -; V: TRBV12-3/TRBV12-4; D: -; J: TRBJ2-7; CDR3: CASSFEVRDEQYF; DNA: TGTGCCAGCAGTTTTGAGGTGCGGGATGAGCAGTACTTC
size: few; V: TRBV6-2/TRBV6-3; D: -; J: TRBJ2-6; CDR3: CASSYSWGAEHSGANVLTF; DNA: TGTGCCAGCAGTTACAGCTGGGGGGCCGAACACTCTGGGGCCAACGTCCTGACTTTC